This T cell receptor beta chain comes out of a study of blood T cell repertoires in COVID-19. The repertoire was sequenced with immunoSEQ multiplex PCR; TCRdb's copy has only in-frame clones and lacks some. This table has fewer than 150,000 clones, 84% appearing once. Unmatched junction bases numbered 5, after V lost 7 bases and J lost 2 bases. Per the germline V gene, CDR1 is SNHLY and CDR2 is FYNNEI. The CDR3 sequence is 14 residues long. The chain links TRBV2 to TRBJ1-5, with 7 bases aligning to TRBD1. The specimen was peripheral blood. The sequence came from a woman older than 75 in a cohort sampled during active or convalescent COVID-19. In DNA, the CDR3 is TGTGCCAGCAATCTTCAGGGGGGCAATCAGCCCCAGCATTTT. Its translation is CASNLQGGNQPQHF.